This T cell receptor beta chain was captured in a study of cytomegalovirus exposure and HLA in healthy donors. The method was immunoSEQ multiplex PCR; TCRdb's version includes in-frame clones alone and lacks a portion of them. The sample includes about 66,000 clones, around 96% of them seen just once. Overall study findings and caveats: It was found in a later analysis that first-cohort TCR clusters tended to co-occur in the 120 validation repertoires. Researchers catalogued around 150 TCR beta chains as cytomegalovirus-associated. High specificity and sensitivity for cytomegalovirus status were reported for the classifier.

In regard to this clone: Its specificity is not known.

The TCR originated in a young man in good health and CMV-seronegative. The source material was PBMCs.

The chain's CDR3 is CACLSGANVLTF. The CDR3 region has the DNA TGTGCCTGCCTCTCTGGGGCCAACGTCCTGACTTTC. The J gene is TRBJ2-6, the V gene TRBV30; D is unresolved. Trimming took 6 bases from V and 0 from J, leaving 3 bases between them. Germline CDR1 reads GTSNPN; CDR2 reads SVGIG (reference sequence). CDR3 length: 12 amino acids.